A selection of T cell receptor beta chains follows, all from one sample in a study of cytomegalovirus exposure and HLA in healthy donors. Profiling relied on immunoSEQ multiplex PCR, and the TCRdb table lists in-frame clones only, not all of them. This sample has about 150,000 clones, with about 75% found just once. The specimen sequenced was PBMCs. The origin of the receptors is a male donor in good health and CMV-seronegative. CDR3s include the opening cysteine and the closing phenylalanine or tryptophan. A D gene is named only where the DNA matches it firmly. Some rows mark clone size as missing; the rest say once, few, many or name a class of expanded clone.

v_gene	abundance	j_gene	d_gene	CDR3nt	CDR3aa
TRBV7-2	-	TRBJ1-2	-	TGTGCCAGCAGCTTAGTACTGAGGGGGGGTGGGGACTATGGCTACACCTTC	CASSLVLRGGGDYGYTF
TRBV25-1	once	TRBJ2-2	-	TGTGCCAGCAGTGAATACCCTCTTCGCTCTAGGCCGGGCGGGGAGCTGTTTTTT	CASSEYPLRSRPGGELFF
TRBV2	-	TRBJ2-6	-	TGTGCCAGCAGTGGCGGGGTGGGGGCCAACGTCCTGACTTTC	CASSGGVGANVLTF
TRBV28	-	TRBJ1-1	-	TGTGCCAGCAAGAGACTCTCCATGAACACTGAAGCTTTCTTT	CASKRLSMNTEAFF
TRBV30	-	TRBJ2-5	TRBD1	TGTGCCTGGAGGGGACAGGGGGCTAAGGAGACCCAGTACTTC	CAWRGQGAKETQYF
TRBV2	-	TRBJ2-7	-	TGTGCCAGCTCCAACCACGGTTTCTCCTACGAGCAGTACTTC	CASSNHGFSYEQYF
TRBV7-9	few	TRBJ2-7	-	TGTGCCAGCAGCTTCCAGGGAGGATCCTACGAGCAGTACTTC	CASSFQGGSYEQYF
TRBV7-6	few	TRBJ2-1	TRBD2	TGTGCCAGCAGCTTAGCGGGACTAGCGGGAGGATCCTACAATGAGCAGTTCTTC	CASSLAGLAGGSYNEQFF
TRBV5-5	-	TRBJ1-5	TRBD1	TGTGCCAGCAGCCCTTCTTGGACAGGGAAACAGCCCCAGCATTTT	CASSPSWTGKQPQHF
TRBV7-2	-	TRBJ2-7	TRBD2	TGTGCCAGCAGCTTAGGGGGTCTCGCGGGGGGAATCTCCTACGAGCAGTACTTC	CASSLGGLAGGISYEQYF
TRBV5-1	-	TRBJ1-1	-	TGCGCCAGCAGCTTGGCACGGGGTGGAACTGAAGCTTTCTTT	CASSLARGGTEAFF
TRBV2	-	TRBJ1-1	-	TGTGCCAGCAGTGAAGAGGGAGGCACTGAAGCTTTCTTT	CASSEEGGTEAFF
TRBV9	-	TRBJ2-7	TRBD1	TGTGCCAGCAGCCCTATACCAGGGGGATCCTACGAGCAGTACTTC	CASSPIPGGSYEQYF
TRBV30	few	TRBJ1-2	-	TGTGCCTGGAGTGTACCCGGAGGATATGGCTACACCTTC	CAWSVPGGYGYTF
TRBV5-1	once	TRBJ2-5	-	TGCGCCAGCAGCTCTAACCAAGAGACCCAGTACTTC	CASSSNQETQYF
TRBV7-9	-	TRBJ1-6	-	TGTGCCAGCAGCTTGCAGGGGTCTCTAAATTCACCCCTCCACTTT	CASSLQGSLNSPLHF
TRBV5-5	-	TRBJ1-3	-	TGTGCCAGCAGTAATAAAGGGGGTTTACAGCATTTCTCTGGAAACACCATATATTTT	CASSNKGGLQHFSGNTIYF
TRBV7-2	-	TRBJ2-1	-	TGTGCCAGCAGCCCGGGAATTTTGTCCTACAATGAGCAGTTCTTC	CASSPGILSYNEQFF
TRBV6-6	-	TRBJ1-1	TRBD1	TGTGCCAGCAGTTACCACAGGGGAACTGACACTGAAGCTTTCTTT	CASSYHRGTDTEAFF
TRBV7-9	-	TRBJ1-5	-	TGTTCCAGCAGCGTTTATAGCAATCAGCCCCAGCATTTT	CSSSVYSNQPQHF
TRBV7-3	-	TRBJ1-1	-	TGTGCCAGCAGCTTCCAAAGCCACACTGAAGCTTTCTTT	CASSFQSHTEAFF
TRBV30	-	TRBJ2-1	-	TGTGCCTGGAGTGACGGGACTCACTCCTACAATGAGCAGTTCTTC	CAWSDGTHSYNEQFF
TRBV7-2	-	TRBJ2-1	-	TGTGCCAGCAGCTCCTTACTAGTGGGGGAGCAGTTCTTC	CASSSLLVGEQFF
TRBV30	-	TRBJ2-1	-	TGTGCCTGGACGCGGGACCGATCCTACAATGAGCAGTTCTTC	CAWTRDRSYNEQFF
TRBV6-6	-	TRBJ1-1	-	TGTGCCAGCAGTTACGGGGCAGTTGAAGCTTTCTTT	CASSYGAVEAFF
TRBV19	-	TRBJ2-5	TRBD1	TGTGCCAGTAGTACAGGGGACAGCGGAGAGACCCAGTACTTC	CASSTGDSGETQYF
TRBV7-9	-	TRBJ1-2	-	TGTGCCAGCGGCGTTCAGGCCACCTATGGCTACACCTTC	CASGVQATYGYTF
TRBV6-5	-	TRBJ1-1	-	TGTGCCAGCAGTTATAAGGAAGGTTGGAGGGCTTTCTTT	CASSYKEGWRAFF
TRBV7-2	-	TRBJ2-7	-	TGTGCCAGCAGCTTAGGGGGGACTTTAGAGCAGTACTTC	CASSLGGTLEQYF
TRBV27	-	TRBJ2-1	TRBD2	TGTGCCAGCAGTTTGCCTCTTATAGCGGGAGGGCCCCACAATGAGCAGTTCTTC	CASSLPLIAGGPHNEQFF
TRBV11-2	-	TRBJ2-7	-	TGTGCCAGCATCGGCAGGGGATCCTACGAGCAGTACTTC	CASIGRGSYEQYF
TRBV6-5	-	TRBJ1-4	-	TGTGCCAGCACCCGGACGGGGGGGCCTAATGAAAAACTGTTTTTT	CASTRTGGPNEKLFF
TRBV15	-	TRBJ2-2	TRBD1	TGTGCCACCAGGGACAGGACGAACACCGGGGAGCTGTTTTTT	CATRDRTNTGELFF
TRBV7-9	-	TRBJ1-1	TRBD1	TGTTCCAGCAGCTTAGTGCAGGGGGCAACTGAAGCTTTCTTT	CSSSLVQGATEAFF
TRBV18	-	TRBJ1-2	TRBD1	TGTGCCAGCTCACCCCGAGGTCCGACAGGGGACTATGGCTACACCTTC	CASSPRGPTGDYGYTF
TRBV28	-	TRBJ2-7	-	TGTGCCAGCAGCGGCTCCTACGAGCAGTACTTC	CASSGSYEQYF
TRBV7-6	-	TRBJ1-2	-	TGTGCCAGCAGCTTAGGGGCAGGGTATGGCTACACCTTC	CASSLGAGYGYTF
TRBV28	once	TRBJ1-5	-	TGTGCCAGCAGTCCGCGGGGGGGAGCAAATCAGCCCCAGCATTTT	CASSPRGGANQPQHF
TRBV7-9	-	TRBJ1-2	-	TGTGCCAGCACCTTTCCAGGGAGGGGAGGCTACACCTTC	CASTFPGRGGYTF
TRBV18	-	TRBJ2-7	-	TGTGCCAGCTCACCTCCAAGCACCTACGAGCAGTACTTC	CASSPPSTYEQYF
TRBV7-8	-	TRBJ2-2	TRBD2	TGTGCCAGCAGCTTATCCCTAGCGGGAGGGCCCGGGGAGCTGTTTTTT	CASSLSLAGGPGELFF
TRBV4-2	-	TRBJ1-5	-	TGTGCCAGCAGCTACGGAGAGAGCAATCAGCCCCAGCATTTT	CASSYGESNQPQHF
TRBV19	-	TRBJ2-3	-	TGTGCCAGTAGCTATCAAGGGGGATCCACAGATACGCAGTATTTT	CASSYQGGSTDTQYF
TRBV9	-	TRBJ2-2	-	TGTGCCAGCAGCGTGGCCGGGACTGACACCGGGGAGCTGTTTTTT	CASSVAGTDTGELFF
TRBV25-1	-	TRBJ2-7	TRBD1	TGTGCCAGCAGTGTGGGACAGGTCTCCGAGCAGTACTTC	CASSVGQVSEQYF
TRBV11-2	-	TRBJ1-6	TRBD1	TGTGCCAGCAGCCCAACCGGGACAGGGGCCTCACCCCTCCACTTT	CASSPTGTGASPLHF
TRBV15	few	TRBJ1-5	-	TGTGCCACCAGCAGAGATCTCGGTAGCAATCAGCCCCAGCATTTT	CATSRDLGSNQPQHF
TRBV18	-	TRBJ2-6	TRBD2	TGTGCCAGCTCACCACAAGCGGGACCCTCTGGGGCCAACGTCCTGACTTTC	CASSPQAGPSGANVLTF
TRBV7-9	-	TRBJ2-3	TRBD2	TGTGCCAGCAGTCTCCGGGAGGGTGAGGTTTCGGATACGCAGTATTTT	CASSLREGEVSDTQYF
TRBV29-1	-	TRBJ2-3	-	TGCAGCACCTCGTCCCCTGGCTCCACAGATACGCAGTATTTT	CSTSSPGSTDTQYF
TRBV12-5	-	TRBJ2-1	-	TGTGCTAGTGGTTTGATGGCTAGCGTAGACAATGAGCAGTTCTTC	CASGLMASVDNEQFF
TRBV7-2	-	TRBJ1-2	-	TGTGCCAGCAGCTTTCCGGACAGAGCTAACTATGGCTACACCTTC	CASSFPDRANYGYTF
TRBV7-2	-	TRBJ2-3	-	TGTGCCAGCAGCGCCTTCGCGGGGATCCACCCAGATACGCAGTATTTT	CASSAFAGIHPDTQYF